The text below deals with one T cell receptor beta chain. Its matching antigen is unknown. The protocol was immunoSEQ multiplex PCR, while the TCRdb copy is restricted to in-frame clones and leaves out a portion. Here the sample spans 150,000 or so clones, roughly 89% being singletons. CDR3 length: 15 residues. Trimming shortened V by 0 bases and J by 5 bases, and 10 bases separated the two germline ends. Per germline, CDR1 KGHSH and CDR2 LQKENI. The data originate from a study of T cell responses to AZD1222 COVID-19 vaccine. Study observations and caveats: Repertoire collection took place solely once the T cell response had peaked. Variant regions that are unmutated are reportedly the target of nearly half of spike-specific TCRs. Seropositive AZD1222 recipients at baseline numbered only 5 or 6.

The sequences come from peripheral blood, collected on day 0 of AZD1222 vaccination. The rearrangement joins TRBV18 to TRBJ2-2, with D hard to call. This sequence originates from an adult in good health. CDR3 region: CASSPPGQGTGELFF. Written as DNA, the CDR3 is TGTGCCAGCTCACCACCGGGCCAAGGGACCGGGGAGCTGTTTTTT.